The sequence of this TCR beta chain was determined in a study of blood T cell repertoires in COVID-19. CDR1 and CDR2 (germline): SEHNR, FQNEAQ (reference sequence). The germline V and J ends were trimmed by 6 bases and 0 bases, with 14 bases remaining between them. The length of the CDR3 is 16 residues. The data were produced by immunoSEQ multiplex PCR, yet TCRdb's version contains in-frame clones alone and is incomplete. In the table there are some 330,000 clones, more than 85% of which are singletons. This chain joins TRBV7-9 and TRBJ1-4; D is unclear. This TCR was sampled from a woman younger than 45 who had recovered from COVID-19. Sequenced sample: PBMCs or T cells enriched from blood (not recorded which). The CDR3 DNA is TGTGCCAGCAGTCTTAGTCCCTCTTCAACTAATGAAAAACTGTTTTTT. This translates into CASSLSPSSTNEKLFF.